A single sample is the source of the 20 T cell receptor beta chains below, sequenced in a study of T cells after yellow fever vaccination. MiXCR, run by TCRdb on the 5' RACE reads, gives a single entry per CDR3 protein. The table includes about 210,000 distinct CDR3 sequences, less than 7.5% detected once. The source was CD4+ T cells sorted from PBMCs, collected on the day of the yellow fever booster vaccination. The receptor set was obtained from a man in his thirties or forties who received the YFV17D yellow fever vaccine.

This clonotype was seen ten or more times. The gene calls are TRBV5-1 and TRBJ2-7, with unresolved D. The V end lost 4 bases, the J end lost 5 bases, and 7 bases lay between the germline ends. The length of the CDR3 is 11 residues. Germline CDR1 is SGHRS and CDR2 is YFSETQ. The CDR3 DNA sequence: TGCGCCAGCAGCAGTGAGGACGAGCAGTACTTC. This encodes CASSSEDEQYF.

The CDR3 DNA sequence: TGTGCCAGCACCGTTGACAGGGCTACTAGCACAGATACGCAGTATTTT. Translated, it gives CASTVDRATSTDTQYF. The V gene is TRBV7-2, the J gene TRBJ2-3; 7 positions match TRBD1. The CDR3 is 16 residues long. Per the germline V gene, CDR1 is SGHTA and CDR2 is FQGNSA. V shed 7 bases and J 0 bases; nucleotides not matched to a gene: 10.

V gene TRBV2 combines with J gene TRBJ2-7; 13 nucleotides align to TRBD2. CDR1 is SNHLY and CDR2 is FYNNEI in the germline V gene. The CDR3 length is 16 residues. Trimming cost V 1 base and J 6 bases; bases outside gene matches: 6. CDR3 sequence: CASSEEPGLAGSEQYF. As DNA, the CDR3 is TGTGCCAGCAGTGAAGAACCGGGACTAGCGGGAAGCGAGCAGTACTTC.

CDR3 in DNA: TGTGCCAGCAGTTCCGTGAGGGGGCCGAAAACTAGCGGGAGTAGGAGTCACGAGCAGTACTTC. It codes for CASSSVRGPKTSGSRSHEQYF. V usage is TRBV12-3 or TRBV12-4 and J usage is TRBJ2-7; TRBD2 aligns across 11 bases. J gave up 5 bases and V 4 bases, and 25 bases lay outside the gene matches. The CDR3 is 21 residues long.

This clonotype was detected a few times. CDR3 sequence reads: CSAYTGRGGNSPLHF. DNA for the CDR3: TGCAGTGCCTATACAGGGAGGGGAGGTAATTCACCCCTCCACTTT. J is TRBJ1-6 and V is TRBV20-1, with D maybe TRBD1 (6 bases). V was cut by 6 bases and J by 6 bases, with 18 bases left in between. The V gene's germline CDR1 is DFQATT and CDR2 SNEGSKA (reference sequence). This CDR3 comprises 15 residues.

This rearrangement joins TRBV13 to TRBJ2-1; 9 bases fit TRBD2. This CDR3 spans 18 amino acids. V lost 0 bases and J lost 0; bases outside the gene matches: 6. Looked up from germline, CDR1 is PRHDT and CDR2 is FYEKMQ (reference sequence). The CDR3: CASSLGLAGISSYNEQFF. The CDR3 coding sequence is TGTGCCAGCAGCTTAGGTCTAGCGGGGATAAGCTCCTACAATGAGCAGTTCTTC. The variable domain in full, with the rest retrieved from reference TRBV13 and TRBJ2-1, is AAGVIQSPRHLIKEKRETATLKCYPIPRHDTVYWYQQGPGQDPQFLISFYEKMQSDKGSIPDRFSAQQFSDYHSELNMSSLELGDSALYFCASSLGLAGISSYNEQFFGPGTRLTVL.

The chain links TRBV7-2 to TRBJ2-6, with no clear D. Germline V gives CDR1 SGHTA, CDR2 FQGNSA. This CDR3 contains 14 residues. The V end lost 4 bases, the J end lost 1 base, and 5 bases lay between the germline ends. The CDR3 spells CASSSQSGANVLTF. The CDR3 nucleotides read TGTGCCAGCAGCTCCCAATCTGGGGCCAACGTCCTGACTTTC.

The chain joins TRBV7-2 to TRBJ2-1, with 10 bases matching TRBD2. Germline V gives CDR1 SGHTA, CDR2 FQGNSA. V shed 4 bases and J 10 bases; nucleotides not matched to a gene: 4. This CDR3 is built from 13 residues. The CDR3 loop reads CASSSLAGEEQFF. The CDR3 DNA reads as TGTGCCAGCAGCTCCCTAGCGGGGGAAGAGCAGTTCTTC.

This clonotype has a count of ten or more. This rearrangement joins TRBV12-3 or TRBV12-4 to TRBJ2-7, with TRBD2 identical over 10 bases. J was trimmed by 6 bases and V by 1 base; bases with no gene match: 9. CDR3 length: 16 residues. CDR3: CASSLGASGRRVEQYF. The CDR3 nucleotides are TGTGCCAGCAGTTTAGGGGCTAGCGGGAGAAGGGTCGAGCAGTACTTC.

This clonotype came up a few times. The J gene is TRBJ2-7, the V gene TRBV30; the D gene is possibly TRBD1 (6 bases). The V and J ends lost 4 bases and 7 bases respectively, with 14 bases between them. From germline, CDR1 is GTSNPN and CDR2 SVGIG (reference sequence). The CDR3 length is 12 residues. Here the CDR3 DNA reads TGTGCCTGGACAGGGGTTCAAAGGGAGCAGTACTTC. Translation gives CAWTGVQREQYF.

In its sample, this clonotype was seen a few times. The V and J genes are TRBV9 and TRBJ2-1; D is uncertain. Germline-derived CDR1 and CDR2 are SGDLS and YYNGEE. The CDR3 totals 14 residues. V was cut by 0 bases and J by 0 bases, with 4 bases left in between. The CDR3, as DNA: TGTGCCAGCAGCGTAGCGAGCTCCTACAATGAGCAGTTCTTC. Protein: CASSVASSYNEQFF.

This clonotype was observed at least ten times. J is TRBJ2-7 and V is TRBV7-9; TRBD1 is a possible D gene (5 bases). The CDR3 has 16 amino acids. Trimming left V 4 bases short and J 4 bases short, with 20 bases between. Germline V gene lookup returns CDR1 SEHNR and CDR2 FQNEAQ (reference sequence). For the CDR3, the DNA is TGTGCCAGCAGCTCCGATCTACGCGCAGGGAAGTACGAGCAGTACTTC. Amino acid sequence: CASSSDLRAGKYEQYF.

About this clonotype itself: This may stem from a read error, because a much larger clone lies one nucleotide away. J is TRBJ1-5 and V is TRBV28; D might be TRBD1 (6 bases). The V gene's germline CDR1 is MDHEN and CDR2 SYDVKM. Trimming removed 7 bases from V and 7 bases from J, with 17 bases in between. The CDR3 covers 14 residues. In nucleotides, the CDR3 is TGTGCCAGCACCTGGACAGACATCAAGCAGCCCCAGCATTTT. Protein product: CASTWTDIKQPQHF.

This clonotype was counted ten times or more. Here the CDR3 DNA reads TGTGCCAGCAGCTCCAGACAACTGCCGGGACTAGCGAAAAATGAGCAGTTCTTC. This encodes CASSSRQLPGLAKNEQFF. V and J are TRBV7-8 and TRBJ2-1, with TRBD2 matching over 10 bases. V was clipped by 4 bases and J by 7 bases; unmatched bases: 16. The CDR3 has 18 amino acids. CDR1 is SGHVS and CDR2 is FQNEAQ in the germline V gene.

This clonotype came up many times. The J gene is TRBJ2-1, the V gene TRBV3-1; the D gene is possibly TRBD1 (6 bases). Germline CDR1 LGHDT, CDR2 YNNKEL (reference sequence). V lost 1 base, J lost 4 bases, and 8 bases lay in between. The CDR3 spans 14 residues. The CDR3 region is CASSQVDRYNEQFF. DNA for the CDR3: TGTGCCAGCAGCCAAGTGGACAGATACAATGAGCAGTTCTTC.

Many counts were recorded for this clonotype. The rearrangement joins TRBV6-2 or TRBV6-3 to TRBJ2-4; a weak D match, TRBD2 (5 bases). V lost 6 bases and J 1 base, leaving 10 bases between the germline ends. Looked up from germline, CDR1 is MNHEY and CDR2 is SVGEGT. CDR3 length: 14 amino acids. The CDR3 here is CASRTDWAKNIQYF. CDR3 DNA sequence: TGTGCCAGCAGGACGGACTGGGCCAAAAACATTCAGTACTTC.

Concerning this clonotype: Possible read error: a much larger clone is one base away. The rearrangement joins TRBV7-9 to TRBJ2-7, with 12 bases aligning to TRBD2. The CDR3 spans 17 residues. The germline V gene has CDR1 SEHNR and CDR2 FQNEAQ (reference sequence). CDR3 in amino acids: CAISLAGLAGTEDEQYF. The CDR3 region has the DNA TGTGCCATCAGCTTAGCCGGACTAGCGGGAACAGAGGACGAGCAGTACTTC.

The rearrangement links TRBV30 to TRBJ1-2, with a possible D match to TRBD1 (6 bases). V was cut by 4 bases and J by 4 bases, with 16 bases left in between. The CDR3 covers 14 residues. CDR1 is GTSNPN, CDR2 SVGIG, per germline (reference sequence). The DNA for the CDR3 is TGTGCCTGGAAATATGGCCAGGGGACCTATGGCTACACCTTC. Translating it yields CAWKYGQGTYGYTF. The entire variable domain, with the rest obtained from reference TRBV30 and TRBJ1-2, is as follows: SQTIHQWPATLVQPVGSPLSLECTVEGTSNPNLYWYRQAAGRGLQLLFYSVGIGQISSEVPQNLSASRPQDRQFILSSKKLLLSDSGFYLCAWKYGQGTYGYTFGSGTRLTVV.

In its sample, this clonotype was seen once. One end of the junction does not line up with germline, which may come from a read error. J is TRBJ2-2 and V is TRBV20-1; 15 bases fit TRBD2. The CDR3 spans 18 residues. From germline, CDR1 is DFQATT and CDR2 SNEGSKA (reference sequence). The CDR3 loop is CCANGLAGGRANTGELFF. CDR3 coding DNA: TGCTGTGCTAACGGACTAGCGGGGGGGAGGGCGAACACCGGGGAGCTGTTTTTT.

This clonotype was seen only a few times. CDR3 bases: TGTGCCAGCAGACGACTAGCCCGGAATGAGCAGTTCTTC. It encodes CASRRLARNEQFF. The V gene is TRBV6-1, the J gene TRBJ2-1; 7 bases match TRBD2. This CDR3 comprises 13 residues. CDR1 and CDR2 from the germline V gene are MNHNS and SASEGT. The junction had 6 bases not matched to a gene; V was cut back by 6 bases and J by 7 bases.